Listed here are 24 T cell receptor beta chains from one sample, sequenced in a study of T cell repertoires in cytomegalovirus infection. MiXCR was run by TCRdb on the reads, yielding one entry per CDR3 protein. The table lists some 450,000 distinct CDR3 sequences, 31% of them singletons. Material: PBMCs. The receptors here all came from a human donor in good health (CMV status not recorded). Some clones in this sample may be carry-over from other donors' samples.

The rearrangement uses TRBV15 and TRBJ2-1; D uncertain. There are 16 residues in the CDR3. In germline, CDR1 is LNHNV, CDR2 YYDKDF (reference sequence). V was trimmed by 2 bases and J by 4 bases, leaving 15 bases between them. CDR3 sequence (DNA): TGTGCCACCAGCAGACCATCTTGGGGTCGATACAATGAGCAGTTCTTC. The encoded protein is CATSRPSWGRYNEQFF.

The CDR3 loop is CASSLAGEDEKLFF. Here the CDR3 DNA reads TGTGCCAGCAGCTTGGCGGGGGAAGATGAAAAACTGTTTTTT. The chain is built from TRBV5-6 and TRBJ1-4; D is perhaps TRBD1 (5 bases). V gave up 0 bases and J gave up 6 bases, with 9 bases separating them. CDR1 and CDR2 from the germline V gene are SGHDT and YYEEEE. CDR3 length: 14 residues.

The chain links TRBV12-3 or TRBV12-4 to TRBJ2-7; D might be TRBD1 (5 bases). V lost 5 bases and J lost 3, with 17 bases in between. The CDR3 runs to 15 residues. CDR3 nucleotides: TGTGCCAGCAGTCCCCGGCAGGGTGTTGGCTACGAGCAGTACTTC. Translation gives CASSPRQGVGYEQYF.

This clonotype was detected a few times. V usage is TRBV6-4 and J usage is TRBJ2-2; TRBD1 matches at 8 bases. Germline CDR1 is MRHNA and CDR2 is SNTAGT. The CDR3 loop spans 17 amino acids. V lost 8 bases and J lost 0; bases outside the gene matches: 11. The CDR3 is CASHPTGAISNTGELFF. The CDR3, as DNA: TGTGCCAGCCATCCGACAGGGGCTATTTCGAACACCGGGGAGCTGTTTTTT.

In this sample, this clonotype turned up a few times. The gene calls are TRBV19 and TRBJ1-1, with 7 nucleotides matching TRBD1. The germline V gene has CDR1 LNHDA and CDR2 SQIVND (reference sequence). V was clipped by 10 bases and J by 6 bases; unmatched bases: 11. The CDR3 runs to 13 residues. In nucleotides, the CDR3 is TGTGCCACCTCGAACAGGGGTGCCCCTGAAGCTTTCTTT. Its translation: CATSNRGAPEAFF.

This clonotype was recorded many times. The rearrangement links TRBV7-8 to TRBJ2-3; 8 positions match TRBD2. Trimming at V came to 4 bases and at J to 1 base, leaving 10 bases not matched to a gene. This CDR3 is built from 17 residues. Germline lookup yields CDR1 SGHVS and CDR2 FQNEAQ. The CDR3 nucleotides read TGTGCCAGCAGCTCCCCTTGGGTAGCGGGACGCACAGATACGCAGTATTTT. Its protein product is CASSSPWVAGRTDTQYF.

This clonotype appeared a few times. The CDR3 sequence: CACHRGSISGNTIYF. In nucleotides, the CDR3 is TGTGCCTGCCACAGGGGTTCGATCTCTGGAAACACCATATATTTT. This chain uses TRBV19 with TRBJ1-3, with TRBD1 matching over 7 bases. The V and J ends lost 11 bases and 0 bases, in that order; junction bases with no gene match: 10. This CDR3 has 15 amino acids. Germline CDR1 LNHDA, CDR2 SQIVND (reference sequence).

This chain joins TRBV28 and TRBJ2-7; D gene ambiguous. CDR1 and CDR2 from the germline V gene are MDHEN and SYDVKM. Deletions cut 4 bases from V and 3 bases from J, with 19 bases between. CDR3 length: 16 amino acids. CDR3: CASSSPGQPAFYEQYF. CDR3 nucleotides: TGTGCCAGCAGTTCCCCCGGGCAGCCGGCTTTCTACGAGCAGTACTTC.

The sample holds a few counts of this clonotype. The chain carries TRBV7-2 and TRBJ2-3; D is unclear. V lost 5 bases and J 4 bases, leaving 4 bases between the germline ends. The germline gives CDR1 SGHTA, CDR2 FQGNSA. The CDR3 is made up of 11 amino acids. The CDR3, as DNA: TGTGCCAGCAGCACCGCAGATACGCAGTATTTT. This sequence encodes CASSTADTQYF.

The chain couples TRBV19 to TRBJ2-1; 16 positions agree with TRBD2. The CDR3 has 15 residues. Germline values: CDR1 LNHDA, CDR2 SQIVND (reference sequence). V was clipped by 11 bases and J by 9 bases; unmatched bases: 10. The CDR3 here is CAVAGLAGGQVEQFF. DNA for the CDR3: TGTGCCGTTGCGGGACTAGCGGGGGGGCAAGTTGAGCAGTTCTTC.

This clonotype turned up a few times. J is TRBJ2-7 and V is TRBV19; tentatively, D is TRBD1 (5 bases). Germline V gene sequence: CDR1 LNHDA, CDR2 SQIVND (reference sequence). V gave up 6 bases and J gave up 3 bases, with 15 bases separating them. This CDR3 contains 14 residues. CDR3 amino acids: CASSPGYGDYEQYF. The CDR3 DNA follows: TGTGCCAGTAGCCCAGGGTATGGGGACTACGAGCAGTACTTC.

This clonotype turned up a few times. This sequence joins TRBV29-1 and TRBJ1-1; no clear D. V was clipped by 0 bases and J by 1 base, with 6 bases between them. The CDR3 spans 13 residues. Germline-derived CDR1 and CDR2 are SQVTM and ANQGSEA. CDR3 region: CSVEDQWNTEAFF. The CDR3 DNA reads TGCAGCGTTGAAGATCAGTGGAACACTGAAGCTTTCTTT.

Comments on this clonotype: At one end the junction does not follow the germline gene, possibly because of a read error. The V call is TRBV7-9, the J call TRBJ2-5; the match to TRBD2 covers 9 bases. The CDR3 extends over 15 amino acids. Germline values: CDR1 SEHNR, CDR2 FQNEAQ (reference sequence). The CDR3 region is CASSAGSSGGETQSF. Written as DNA, the CDR3 is TGTGCCAGCAGCGCGGGGAGTAGCGGGGGCGAGACCCAGTCCTTC.

CDR3 DNA: TGTGCCAGCAGGGTGGGGGGGGGCCGACAAGAGACCCAGTACTTC. Encoded protein: CASRVGGGRQETQYF. The V and J genes are TRBV11-2 and TRBJ2-5; possibly TRBD2 for D (7 bases). The CDR3 contains 15 residues. The V end lost 6 bases, the J end lost 2 bases, and 16 bases lay between the germline ends. Germline CDR1 is SGHAT and CDR2 is FQNNGV.

This chain connects TRBV15 to TRBJ2-2; possibly TRBD1 or TRBD2 for D (5 bases each). The V gene's germline CDR1 is LNHNV and CDR2 YYDKDF (reference sequence). V lost 0 bases to trimming and J lost 0 bases, with 17 bases between them. There are 19 residues in the CDR3. In DNA, the CDR3 is TGTGCCACCAGCAGAGAGTATTGGGACGACACTACGAACACCGGGGAGCTGTTTTTT. Translation: CATSREYWDDTTNTGELFF.

This clonotype was seen at least ten times. The chain couples TRBV19 to TRBJ1-1; a possible D gene is TRBD1 (6 bases). This CDR3 has 14 amino acids. Trimming left V 3 bases short and J 4 bases short, with 12 bases between. CDR1 LNHDA and CDR2 SQIVND come from the germline V gene (reference sequence). CDR3 sequence reads: CASSMGGPPTEAFF. The CDR3 bases are TGTGCCAGTAGTATGGGGGGCCCCCCCACTGAAGCTTTCTTT.

There are many counts of this clonotype. The V call is TRBV18, the J call TRBJ1-5; D is perhaps TRBD1 (5 bases). Trimming pared 8 bases from V and 0 bases from J, leaving 11 bases between. Germline CDR1 and CDR2: KGHSH and LQKENI. The CDR3 is 14 amino acids. The CDR3 here is CASSPQGSNQPQHF. The CDR3 nucleotides read TGTGCCAGCAGTCCCCAGGGTAGCAATCAGCCCCAGCATTTT.

This sequence joins TRBV7-4 and TRBJ2-1; 7 positions agree with TRBD1. J was trimmed by 3 bases and V by 5 bases; bases with no gene match: 7. The CDR3 is 15 amino acids. Germline CDR1 and CDR2: SGHVT and SQSDAQ. As DNA, the CDR3 is TGTGCCAGCAGCCGACGGACAGGCGACTACAATGAGCAGTTCTTC. Protein product: CASSRRTGDYNEQFF.

The CDR3 DNA sequence: TGTGCCAGTAATACAGGGGGCGGCTACACCTTC. This gives the protein CASNTGGGYTF. The genes are TRBV19 and TRBJ1-2; TRBD1 agrees at 9 bases. This CDR3 has 11 amino acids. Trimming removed 7 bases from V and 8 bases from J; junction bases left unmatched: 2. CDR1 is LNHDA, CDR2 SQIVND, per germline (reference sequence). The complete variable domain, with remaining parts taken from reference TRBV19 and TRBJ1-2, reads DGGITQSPKYLFRKEGQNVTLSCEQNLNHDAMYWYRQDPGQGLRLIYYSQIVNDFQKGDIAEGYSVSREKKESFPLTVTSAQKNPTAFYLCASNTGGGYTFGSGTRLTVV.

This clonotype came up a few times. CDR3 sequence reads: CASSMGQLSGNQPQHF. The CDR3 DNA reads as TGTGCCAGCAGCATGGGACAACTAAGTGGCAATCAGCCCCAGCATTTT. V and J are TRBV5-8 and TRBJ1-5; D perhaps matches TRBD1 (6 bases). The CDR3 covers 16 residues. V dropped 4 bases and J dropped 2 bases, with 16 bases sitting between them. The germline gives CDR1 SGHTS, CDR2 YDEGEE. Full variable domain (remainder filled in from reference TRBV5-8 and TRBJ1-5): EAGVTQSPTHLIKTRGQQATLRCSPISGHTSVYWYQQALGLGLQFLLWYDEGEERNRGNFPPRFSGRQFPNYSSELNVNALELEDSALYLCASSMGQLSGNQPQHFGDGTRLSIL.

V and J are TRBV5-6 and TRBJ1-6; D is undetermined. V lost 0 bases, J lost 10 bases, and 14 bases lay in between. CDR3 length equals 15 residues. Per the germline V gene, CDR1 is SGHDT and CDR2 is YYEEEE. CDR3 amino acids: CASSLASAVASPLHF. The CDR3 coding sequence is TGTGCCAGCAGCTTGGCCAGTGCGGTCGCATCACCCCTCCACTTT. The full variable domain, with the rest looked up from reference TRBV5-6 and TRBJ1-6, is DAGVTQSPTHLIKTRGQQVTLRCSPKSGHDTVSWYQQALGQGPQFIFQYYEEEERQRGNFPDRFSGHQFPNYSSELNVNALLLGDSALYLCASSLASAVASPLHFGNGTRLTVT.

About this clonotype: The junction and the germline gene differ at one end; a read error may be behind it. The V call is TRBV5-6, the J call TRBJ2-7; 11 bases map to TRBD1. Germline-derived CDR1 and CDR2 are SGHDT and YYEEEE. The CDR3 runs 16 residues. The CDR3 region has the DNA TGTGCCAGCAGCCAACCGGGACAGGGGGTCTCCTACGAGCAGTGCTTC. Its translation: CASSQPGQGVSYEQCF.

J is TRBJ2-4 and V is TRBV4-2, with D uncertain. The CDR3 runs to 15 residues. Trimming pared 1 base from V and 4 bases from J, leaving 11 bases between. Germline assignment: CDR1 LGHNA and CDR2 YNFKEQ. Here the CDR3 reads CASSQGERAKNIQYF. The CDR3 DNA reads TGTGCCAGCAGCCAAGGGGAAAGGGCAAAAAACATTCAGTACTTC.

This clonotype has only a few counts. The chain joins TRBV11-2 to TRBJ2-3; 8 bases map to TRBD2. The J segment lost 3 bases and the V segment lost 3 bases, leaving 8 bases of the junction unmatched. Germline V gives CDR1 SGHAT, CDR2 FQNNGV. There are 16 residues in the CDR3. CDR3 bases: TGTGCCAGCAGCTTCTCTTCGGGGGGGTGGACAGATACGCAGTATTTT. Its protein product is CASSFSSGGWTDTQYF.